This T cell receptor beta chain was recovered during a study of neurological immune-mediated disorders. CDR3 size: 13 residues. V lost 7 bases to trimming and J lost 9 bases; unmatched junction nucleotides: 5. Germline V CDR1 and CDR2: KGHDR, SFDVKD. The cDNA was generated by 5'RACE with 10-nucleotide random UMIs. TCRdb ran MiXCR on the 5' RACE reads and lists one entry per CDR3 protein. The sample records 45,000 to 55,000 distinct CDR3 sequences, around 4% being singletons. Material for sequencing was PBMCs. This receptor was identified in a man in his 60s with multiple sclerosis. J is TRBJ2-1 and V is TRBV24-1; 10 bases are shared with TRBD2. Written as DNA, the CDR3 is TGTGCCACCAGGGGACTAGCGTGGGGTGAGCAGTTCTTC. It is translated as CATRGLAWGEQFF.